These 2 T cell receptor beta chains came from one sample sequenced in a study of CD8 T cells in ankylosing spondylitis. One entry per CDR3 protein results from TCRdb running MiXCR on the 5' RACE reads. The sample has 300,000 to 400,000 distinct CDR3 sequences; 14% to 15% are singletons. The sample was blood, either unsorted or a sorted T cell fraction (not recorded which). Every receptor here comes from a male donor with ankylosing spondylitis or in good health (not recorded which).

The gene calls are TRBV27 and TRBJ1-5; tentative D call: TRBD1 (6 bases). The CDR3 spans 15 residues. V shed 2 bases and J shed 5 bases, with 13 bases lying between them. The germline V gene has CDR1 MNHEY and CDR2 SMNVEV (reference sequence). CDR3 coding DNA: TGTGCCAGCAGTTTAAGGGGGGAAAACTATCAGCCCCAGCATTTT. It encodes CASSLRGENYQPQHF.

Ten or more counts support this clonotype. This CDR3 is CASSLTRNEQFF. The CDR3 DNA follows: TGTGCCAGCAGCTTAACCCGCAATGAGCAGTTCTTC. This sequence joins TRBV11-1 and TRBJ2-1, with no clear D. CDR1 is SGHAT and CDR2 is FQDESV in the germline V gene (reference sequence). The V end lost 2 bases, the J end lost 6 bases, and 5 bases lay between the germline ends. This CDR3 spans 12 amino acids.